This T cell receptor (beta chain) was observed in a study of cytotoxic CD8 clonotypes in ibrutinib-treated CLL. General study results and limits: Samples from sustained-remission and progressing patients were taken at different times.

Concerning this clone itself: Its antigen is currently unknown.

There are 16 residues in the CDR3. V gave up 0 bases and J gave up 7 bases, with 15 bases separating them. CDR1 is LNHNV and CDR2 is YYDKDF in the germline V gene (reference sequence). Data came from immunoSEQ multiplex PCR; TCRdb stores just in-frame clones and leaves some out. The sample holds some 200,000 clones, roughly 65% seen once. The specimen was PBMCs, collected after 12 months of ibrutinib treatment. This receptor was taken from a human donor with chronic lymphocytic leukemia. The chain links TRBV15 to TRBJ1-4; tentative D call: TRBD1 (5 bases). In DNA form, the CDR3 reads TGTGCCACCAGCAGAGATTATACGGGGGAACGTGAAAAACTGTTTTTT. Protein product: CATSRDYTGEREKLFF.